The source of this TCR beta chain is a study of response to subunit inactivated influenza vaccine. General study points: After each seasonal influenza vaccination, few new T cells are recruited, the authors suggested.

This clonotype showed up just a few times. Its antigen is currently unknown. MiXCR, run by TCRdb on the RT-PCR reads, gives a single entry per CDR3 protein. This sample yields a few hundred thousand distinct CDR3 sequences, of which around 15% are seen a single time; around 10% belongs to the top ten. Trimming left V 7 bases short and J 0 bases short, with 19 bases between. This CDR3 has 16 amino acids. Germline V gene data show CDR1 as MDHEN and CDR2 as SYDVKM. This chain uses TRBV28 with TRBJ2-7; possible D gene TRBD1, 5 bases. This clonotype was sampled from a man in his fifties or sixties who received an inactivated influenza vaccine. Sequences were derived from PBMCs from blood, sampled 11 to 12 days after vaccination. This CDR3 reads CASTHRVGRGSYEQYF. CDR3 sequence (DNA): TGTGCCAGCACCCATCGGGTGGGAAGGGGCTCCTACGAGCAGTACTTC.